Shown below are 27 T cell receptor beta chains from a single sample sequenced in a study of T cell clonality in common variable immunodeficiency (dated by TCRdb to between 2014 and 2017). Receptors were amplified or captured by the immunoSEQ multiplex PCR assay. TCRdb took this table from immuneACCESS and kept in-frame rearrangements with V and J called. Such tables lack part of the clones; where checked against another copy, unresolved V genes explain under half of the gap, and the rest is unexplained. This sample has 57,000 or so clones in the table, none counted a single time. 1.5% to 2% of the sample belongs to the ten largest clones. Sequenced: peripheral blood mononuclear cells. The receptor source for this set is a person aged 18 to 70 in good health.

This clone came up many times. CDR3 DNA, as far as it was read: TGCGCCAGCAGTGAAACAGCGGGAGGGATATACGAG. Translating gives CASSETAGGIYE. The whole CDR3 sequence is CASSETAGGIYEQYF. The V call is TRBV10-1, the J call TRBJ2-7; TRBD2 aligns across 10 bases. The read terminates 3 residues before the CDR3 end, so the remaining end is supplied by the germline J gene. This CDR3 has 15 amino acids. Germline values: CDR1 WNHNN, CDR2 SYGVQD (reference sequence). Trimming at V came to 3 bases and at J to 4 bases, leaving 6 bases not matched to a gene.

Many counts were recorded for this clone. The read is 3 residues too short to cover the CDR3 end, so that end is filled in from the germline J gene. The chain combines TRBV20-1 with TRBJ1-1, with 7 bases identical to TRBD1. Germline V CDR1 and CDR2: DFQATT, SNEGSKA (reference sequence). After removal of 6 bases from V and 0 bases from J, the junction contained 4 bases not matched to a gene. This CDR3 has 13 amino acids. This CDR3 reads CSAERGLNTEAFF. CDR3 DNA (partial): TGCAGTGCGGAAAGGGGGCTGAACACTGAA.

This clone was observed many times. The CDR3 extends 3 residues past the end of the read, so its final part is completed from the germline J gene. The chain joins TRBV7-6 to TRBJ2-3; unclear D gene. The germline V gene encodes CDR1 SGHVS and CDR2 FNYEAQ. The CDR3 has 14 amino acids. V dropped 1 base and J dropped 6 bases, with 11 bases sitting between them. The covered CDR3 bases are TGTGCCAGCAGCTTAGAGGTAGCTGCGGATACG. Protein: CASSLEVAADT. The full CDR3 sequence reads CASSLEVAADTQYF.

This clone was observed many times. The CDR3 goes on 3 residues after the read ends, and that part is filled in from the germline J gene. The chain has TRBV29-1 and TRBJ2-1; 9 bases fit TRBD1. From germline, CDR1 is SQVTM and CDR2 ANQGSEA. The CDR3 totals 13 residues. V lost 3 bases to trimming and J lost 9 bases; unmatched junction nucleotides: 6. CDR3 protein: CSVETGGSFEQFF. The DNA read from the CDR3 is TGCAGCGTTGAGACAGGGGGGTCGTTTGAG.

This clone appeared many times. The CDR3 end lies 3 residues beyond the end of the read and is filled in from the germline J gene. The rearrangement links TRBV2 to TRBJ2-1; D is unclear. Germline CDR1 and CDR2: SNHLY and FYNNEI. There are 12 residues in the CDR3. V lost 6 bases to trimming and J lost 9 bases, with 12 bases between them. CDR3 DNA, as far as it was read: TGTGCCAGCAGGCCAGACTCCGGTGAG. It specifies CASRPDSGE. The entire CDR3 is CASRPDSGEQFF.

This clone has ten or more counts. The CDR3 is cut off 3 residues early in the read; its end comes from the germline J gene. The chain links TRBV29-1 to TRBJ2-3, with 14 bases matching TRBD2. V gave up 7 bases and J gave up 3 bases; unmatched junction bases: 9. CDR1 and CDR2 from the germline V gene are SQVTM and ANQGSEA. The length of the CDR3 is 16 residues. Incomplete CDR3 DNA: TGCAGCGCCCCGCCGGGACTAGCGGGAGTAACAGATACG. This translates into CSAPPGLAGVTDT. The entire CDR3 reads CSAPPGLAGVTDTQYF.

Many counts were recorded for this clone. The CDR3 end is not reached by the read, which stops 3 residues before it; the germline J gene fills it in. The V call is TRBV14, the J call TRBJ2-3, with TRBD1 identical over 8 bases. This CDR3 contains 12 residues. Germline-derived CDR1 and CDR2 are SGHDN and FVKESK. The DNA read from the CDR3 is TGTGCCAGCAGCCGGGACAGGACGGCG. It translates to CASSRDRTA. The entire CDR3 sequence reads CASSRDRTAQYF.

The table lists this clone with many counts. Read coverage stops 3 residues before the CDR3 terminus; the germline J gene supplies the remainder. V is TRBV20-1 and J is TRBJ2-7, with D perhaps matching TRBD1 (6 bases). This CDR3 region has 15 residues. Germline V gene data show CDR1 as DFQATT and CDR2 as SNEGSKA (reference sequence). V lost 1 base, J lost 5 bases, and 18 bases lay in between. This CDR3 is CSARGTGWGFHEQYF. Partial CDR3 DNA: TGCAGTGCTAGAGGTACAGGGTGGGGGTTCCACGAG.

This clone occurred many times. The CDR3 is cut off 3 residues early in the read; its end comes from the germline J gene. The V and J genes are TRBV28 and TRBJ1-2; possible D gene TRBD1, 6 bases. The CDR3 sequence is 13 residues long. The germline V gene encodes CDR1 MDHEN and CDR2 SYDVKM. V lost 6 bases and J 4 bases, leaving 12 bases between the germline ends. CDR3 sequence reads: CASSSGQSYGYTF. CDR3 DNA, as far as it was read: TGTGCCAGCAGCTCCGGACAGAGCTATGGC.

This clone was found many times. The CDR3 loop reads CASSARQGWNSGQPQHF. The sequenced part of the CDR3 DNA is TGTGCCAGTAGTGCACGACAGGGATGGAACAGCGGACAGCCC. The rearrangement joins TRBV19 to TRBJ1-5, with 7 bases that match TRBD1. Sequencing ends 3 residues short of the CDR3 end; the germline J gene provides the rest. CDR3 length: 17 amino acids. The ends lost 5 bases at V and 7 bases at J; junction bases unmatched: 17. Germline V gene data show CDR1 as LNHDA and CDR2 as SQIVND (reference sequence).

This clone was seen repeatedly, ten times or more. The read stops 3 residues short of the end of the CDR3; the missing end is completed from the germline J gene. The V gene is TRBV12-3 or TRBV12-4, the J gene TRBJ2-7, with 9 bases matching TRBD2. The ends lost 6 bases at V and 5 bases at J; junction bases unmatched: 5. The CDR3 runs 13 residues. The CDR3 DNA, read in part, is TGTGCCAGCAGGCTAGCGGGACTCCACGAG. Its protein product is CASRLAGLHE. The entire CDR3 is CASRLAGLHEQYF.

At least ten counts were recorded for this clone. The read ends 3 residues before the CDR3 terminus; that terminus is restored from the germline J gene. The V gene is TRBV5-8, the J gene TRBJ1-6, with TRBD1 matching 9 bases. V lost 0 bases, J lost 10 bases, and 2 bases stayed unmatched. Germline CDR1 SGHTS, CDR2 YDEGEE. The CDR3 loop spans 14 amino acids. The CDR3 loop reads CASSLGGQGSPLHF. CDR3 DNA (partial): TGTGCCAGCAGCTTGGGGGGACAGGGATCACCC.

This clone has a count of ten or more. The CDR3 end lies 3 residues beyond the end of the read and is filled in from the germline J gene. The rearrangement uses TRBV20-1 and TRBJ2-7; possibly TRBD2 for D (5 bases). In germline, CDR1 is DFQATT, CDR2 SNEGSKA (reference sequence). CDR3 length: 14 amino acids. The V gene lost 0 bases and the J gene lost 1 base, with 10 bases spanning the gap. Here the CDR3 reads CSARDVKRSYEQYF. CDR3 DNA (partial): TGCAGTGCTAGAGATGTCAAGCGGTCCTACGAG.

This clone has more than one count but fewer than ten. The missing CDR3 end, 3 residues past where the read stops, is filled in from the germline J gene. This sequence joins TRBV5-1 and TRBJ2-3; no clear D gene. CDR3 length: 17 amino acids. Germline CDR1 and CDR2: SGHRS and YFSETQ. The chain's CDR3 is CASSPEGASNSQETQYF. CDR3 DNA (partial): TGCGCCAGCAGCCCCGAAGGAGCGAGCAATAGCCAAGAGACG.

This clone was seen repeatedly, ten times or more. The read finishes 3 residues shy of the CDR3 end, and the germline J gene is used to complete it. The rearrangement joins TRBV7-3 to TRBJ2-1; a possible D gene is TRBD2 (5 bases). The germline V and J ends were trimmed by 6 bases and 9 bases, with 15 bases remaining between them. Germline CDR1 reads SGHTA; CDR2 reads FQGTGA. The CDR3 contains 13 residues. CDR3 DNA, as far as it was read: TGTGCCAGCAGTTCCTATTCGGCGGGTGAG. Its translation: CASSSYSAGE. The complete CDR3 protein is CASSSYSAGEQFF.

This clone has ten or more counts. Read data end 3 residues before the CDR3 end; the end is taken from the germline J gene. The chain employs TRBV18 and TRBJ2-7; D unresolved. Trimming removed 3 bases from V and 0 bases from J, with 3 bases in between. Germline lookup yields CDR1 KGHSH and CDR2 LQKENI. This CDR3 is 12 amino acids long. The DNA read from the CDR3 is TGTGCCAGCTCACCCCTCTCCTACGAG. Protein: CASSPLSYE. The CDR3 in full is CASSPLSYEQYF.

The sample holds many counts of this clone. CDR3: CSARSDRGSNYGYTF. The sequenced part of the CDR3 DNA is TGCAGTGCTAGATCTGACAGGGGTTCTAACTATGGC. The V gene is TRBV20-1, the J gene TRBJ1-2; TRBD1 matches 8 bases. Sequencing ends 3 residues short of the CDR3 end; the germline J gene provides the rest. This CDR3 has 15 amino acids. The germline V gene has CDR1 DFQATT and CDR2 SNEGSKA (reference sequence). The V gene end was trimmed by 2 bases and the J gene end by 0 bases; junction bases not matched to a gene: 5.

This clone has only a few counts. The read ends 3 residues shy of where the CDR3 ends; the end is completed using the germline J gene. The rearrangement uses TRBV2 and TRBJ2-1; D remains ambiguous. V was clipped by 7 bases and J by 7 bases, with 8 bases between them. The CDR3 length is 11 residues. Germline loops: CDR1 SNHLY, CDR2 FYNNEI. CDR3 protein: CASNYGNEQFF. CDR3 DNA, as far as it was read: TGTGCCAGCAACTACGGGAATGAG. The full variable domain, in which reference TRBV2 and TRBJ2-1 provide the parts outside the CDR3, is EPEVTQTPSHQVTQMGQEVILRCVPISNHLYFYWYRQILGQKVEFLVSFYNNEISEKSEIFDDQFSVERPDGSNFTLKIRSTKLEDSAMYFCASNYGNEQFFGPGTRLTVL.

This clone has at least ten counts. Sequencing ends 3 residues short of the CDR3 end; the germline J gene provides the rest. The chain uses TRBV13 and TRBJ2-1; 8 positions match TRBD2. Trimming cost V 5 bases and J 7 bases; bases outside gene matches: 7. The CDR3 extends over 14 amino acids. CDR1 and CDR2 from the germline V gene are PRHDT and FYEKMQ (reference sequence). The CDR3 is CASSRSGTRNEQFF. The sequenced CDR3 bases are TGTGCCAGCAGCCGTTCCGGGACTAGGAATGAG.

Many counts were recorded for this clone. The CDR3 DNA, read in part, is TGCAGTGCTATTGCACGGACATTCTACAATGAG. Protein: CSAIARTFYNE. The whole CDR3 sequence reads CSAIARTFYNEQFF. This chain connects TRBV20-1 to TRBJ2-1, with D possibly TRBD1 on 5 matching bases. The read is 3 residues too short to cover the CDR3 end, so that end is filled in from the germline J gene. This CDR3 is built from 14 residues. Germline V lookup: CDR1 DFQATT, CDR2 SNEGSKA (reference sequence). The V and J ends lost 4 bases and 3 bases respectively, with 13 bases between them.

Ten or more counts support this clone. The covered CDR3 bases are TGTGCCAGCAGTGAGACTAGCGGGACTAGCACAGATACG. This gives the protein CASSETSGTSTDT. The entire CDR3 is CASSETSGTSTDTQYF. The rearrangement uses TRBV2 and TRBJ2-3, with 11 bases aligning to TRBD2. The missing CDR3 end, 3 residues past where the read stops, is filled in from the germline J gene. Per the germline V gene, CDR1 is SNHLY and CDR2 is FYNNEI. Germline trimming cut 3 bases from V and 0 bases from J; bases unmatched to any gene: 2. The CDR3 loop spans 16 amino acids.

This clone was counted at least ten times. The sequence runs out 3 residues before the end of the CDR3; the remainder is reconstructed from the germline J gene. The chain joins TRBV29-1 to TRBJ2-1; D gene ambiguous. With 4 bases removed from V and 9 bases from J, the gap between germline ends came to 16 bases. From germline, CDR1 is SQVTM and CDR2 ANQGSEA. There are 13 residues in the CDR3. The CDR3 sequence is CSVGGYTMSEQFF. The sequenced CDR3 bases are TGCAGCGTTGGCGGCTATACAATGAGTGAG.

This clone has ten or more counts. The CDR3 end is not reached by the read, which stops 3 residues before it; the germline J gene fills it in. J is TRBJ2-1 and V is TRBV10-3, with 7 bases matching TRBD2. Looked up from germline, CDR1 is ENHRY and CDR2 is SYGVKD. V lost 4 bases, J lost 4 bases, and 7 bases stayed unmatched. This CDR3 is built from 15 residues. CDR3 region: CAISGRLAAYNEQFF. The CDR3 DNA, read in part, is TGTGCCATCAGTGGTAGGCTAGCGGCGTACAATGAG.

This clone was observed at least ten times. Read data end 3 residues before the CDR3 end; the end is taken from the germline J gene. The rearrangement uses TRBV20-1 and TRBJ2-1, with 9 bases lining up with TRBD1. The trim removed 0 bases at V and 2 bases at J, leaving 11 bases unmatched. CDR1 and CDR2 from the germline V gene are DFQATT and SNEGSKA (reference sequence). This CDR3 has 18 amino acids. The CDR3 reads CSAREKPGQGTPYNEQFF. The sequenced part of the CDR3 DNA is TGCAGTGCTAGAGAAAAACCGGGACAGGGTACCCCCTACAATGAG.

This clone has at least ten counts. The read halts 3 residues ahead of the CDR3 end, with the missing end drawn from the germline J gene. This chain joins TRBV20-1 and TRBJ2-7; TRBD1 is a possible D gene (6 bases). This CDR3 spans 12 amino acids. V lost 5 bases to trimming and J lost 1 base, with 9 bases between them. The germline V gene has CDR1 DFQATT and CDR2 SNEGSKA (reference sequence). CDR3 DNA, as far as it was read: TGCAGTGCTCGGGACACTTCCTACGAG. It encodes CSARDTSYE. The complete CDR3 reads CSARDTSYEQYF.

This clone occurred many times. Read sequence stops 3 residues before the CDR3 end, and the germline J gene provides the missing end. The V and J genes are TRBV19 and TRBJ1-6; D unresolved. V shed 0 bases and J shed 4 bases, with 7 bases lying between them. The CDR3 has 15 amino acids. Germline-derived CDR1 and CDR2 are LNHDA and SQIVND (reference sequence). The CDR3 is CASSIERVYNSPLHF. Incomplete CDR3 DNA: TGTGCCAGTAGTATAGAAAGGGTGTATAATTCACCC.

The sample holds many counts of this clone. The read ends 3 residues shy of where the CDR3 ends; the end is completed using the germline J gene. This sequence joins TRBV19 and TRBJ2-1; 8 bases map to TRBD1. This CDR3 is built from 13 residues. Germline CDR1 is LNHDA and CDR2 is SQIVND (reference sequence). V lost 5 bases to trimming and J lost 6 bases; unmatched junction nucleotides: 3. The CDR3 loop reads CASSPGQANEQFF. The sequenced part of the CDR3 DNA is TGTGCCAGTAGTCCGGGACAGGCCAATGAG.